This entry lists 9 T cell receptor beta chains sequenced from one sample in a study of cytomegalovirus exposure and HLA in healthy donors (TCRdb year 2017). The protocol used for the library was the immunoSEQ multiplex PCR assay. The multiplex PCR relied on a mix of 60 forward primers for TCR Vbeta segments and 13 reverse primers for TCR Jbeta segments. Sourced from immuneACCESS, this table was stored by TCRdb with only in-frame sequences that have V and J called. A share of the clones is absent; for the studies checked, an unresolved V gene accounts for under half, and the remainder has no known explanation. For this sample there are about 170,000 clones; 75% to 90% appear just once. 1% of the sample goes to the ten largest clones. Sequencing input: PBMCs. Receptor source: a boy aged 2-9 years in good health and CMV-seronegative.

This rearrangement joins TRBV2 to TRBJ2-7; possible D gene TRBD1, 5 bases. Deletions cut 0 bases from V and 6 bases from J, with 12 bases between. From germline, CDR1 is SNHLY and CDR2 FYNNEI. This CDR3 is 14 amino acids long. The CDR3 DNA reads as TGTGCCAGCAGTGAAGCGCTAGGGGTAGGCGAGCAGTACTTC. This translates into CASSEALGVGEQYF.

J is TRBJ1-3 and V is TRBV18; 7 bases align to TRBD1. This CDR3 has 20 residues. The V segment lost 4 bases and the J segment 0 bases; nucleotides outside the gene matches: 18. Germline CDR1 KGHSH, CDR2 LQKENI. CDR3 nucleotide sequence: TGTGCCAGCTCACTAATTGACAGGGCCGGCCCGGGTGGCTCTGGAAACACCATATATTTT. Translating it yields CASSLIDRAGPGGSGNTIYF.

The CDR3 coding sequence is TGTGCCAGCTTAGGCGGGGGTGGCTACACCTTC. As protein: CASLGGGGYTF. This chain uses TRBV6-1 with TRBJ1-2; D is perhaps TRBD1 (5 bases). There are 11 residues in the CDR3. Germline V gives CDR1 MNHNS, CDR2 SASEGT. V was shortened by 8 bases and J by 7 bases, with 11 bases between the two germline ends.

This chain connects TRBV7-9 to TRBJ1-2; D gene unclear. Trimming removed 1 base from V and 2 bases from J, with 11 bases in between. Germline CDR1 is SEHNR and CDR2 is FQNEAQ (reference sequence). The CDR3 runs to 15 residues. The CDR3 loop reads CASSLGFGMNYGYTF. The CDR3 coding sequence is TGTGCCAGCAGCTTAGGATTCGGGATGAACTATGGCTACACCTTC.

The count of this clone is one. This chain connects TRBV29-1 to TRBJ2-3; 12 bases agree with TRBD2. The germline gives CDR1 SQVTM, CDR2 ANQGSEA. The trim removed 6 bases at V and 6 bases at J, leaving 13 bases unmatched. This CDR3 has 16 residues. CDR3 sequence: CSVHRLAGALFDTQYF. The CDR3 coding sequence is TGCAGCGTCCATAGACTAGCGGGGGCCTTATTTGATACGCAGTATTTT.

V usage is TRBV18 and J usage is TRBJ1-1, with no clear D. Germline CDR1 is KGHSH and CDR2 is LQKENI. V dropped 3 bases and J dropped 1 base, with 12 bases sitting between them. The CDR3 runs 15 residues. Here the CDR3 reads CASSPGRERNTEAFF. CDR3 in DNA: TGTGCCAGCTCACCCGGGCGGGAGAGGAACACTGAAGCTTTCTTT.

V and J are TRBV9 and TRBJ2-1; D perhaps matches TRBD2 (6 bases). This CDR3 has 14 residues. The V end was cut by 3 bases, the J end by 6 bases, with 13 bases between. CDR1 SGDLS and CDR2 YYNGEE come from the germline V gene. The CDR3 sequence is CASSAGGSRNEQFF. CDR3 coding DNA: TGTGCCAGCAGCGCCGGGGGTAGTCGCAATGAGCAGTTCTTC.

The genes are TRBV7-9 and TRBJ2-3; 9 bases agree with TRBD1. Germline assignment: CDR1 SEHNR and CDR2 FQNEAQ (reference sequence). The junction had 12 bases not matched to a gene; V was cut back by 1 base and J by 7 bases. The CDR3 has 17 residues. CDR3 coding DNA: TGTGCCAGCAGCTTAGTAGGGCGGGACAGGGTGCCTTATACGCAGTATTTT. Residues: CASSLVGRDRVPYTQYF.

The V and J genes are TRBV6-4 and TRBJ1-5, with a weak D call TRBD1 (6 bases). In germline, CDR1 is MRHNA, CDR2 SNTAGT. The CDR3 loop spans 14 amino acids. V was clipped by 3 bases and J by 7 bases, with 13 bases between them. The CDR3, as DNA: TGTGCCAGCAGTGAAGAACAGGGAAGCCAGCCCCAGCATTTT. The encoded protein is CASSEEQGSQPQHF.